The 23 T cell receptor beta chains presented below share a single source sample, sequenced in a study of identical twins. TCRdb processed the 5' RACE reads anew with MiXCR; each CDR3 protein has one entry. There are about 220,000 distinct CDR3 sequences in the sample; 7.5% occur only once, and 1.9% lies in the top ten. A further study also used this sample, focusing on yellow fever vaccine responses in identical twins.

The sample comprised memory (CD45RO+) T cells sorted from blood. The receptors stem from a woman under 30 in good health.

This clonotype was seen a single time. CDR3 loop: CSARSGSQSYNEQFF. CDR3 nucleotide sequence: TGCAGTGCTCGTAGCGGGAGCCAATCCTACAATGAGCAGTTCTTC. The chain recombines TRBV20-1 with TRBJ2-1; 9 positions agree with TRBD2. CDR1 and CDR2 (germline): DFQATT, SNEGSKA (reference sequence). CDR3 size: 15 residues. V dropped 5 bases and J dropped 1; count of bases not matched to a gene: 6.

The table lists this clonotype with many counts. For the CDR3, the DNA is TGTGCCACCAGCGGGACAGTGTACACAGATACGCAGTATTTT. This codes for CATSGTVYTDTQYF. This chain connects TRBV15 to TRBJ2-3; TRBD1 agrees at 7 bases. CDR1 and CDR2 (germline): LNHNV, YYDKDF (reference sequence). V lost 5 bases to trimming and J lost 2 bases; unmatched junction nucleotides: 4. This CDR3 region has 14 residues.

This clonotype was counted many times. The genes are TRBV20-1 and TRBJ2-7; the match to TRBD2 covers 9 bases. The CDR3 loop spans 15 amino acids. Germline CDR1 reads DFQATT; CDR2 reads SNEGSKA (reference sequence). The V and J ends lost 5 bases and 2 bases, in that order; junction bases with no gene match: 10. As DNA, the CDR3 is TGCAGTGCTCATATCGTAGCGGGAGCGGCCTACGAGCAGTACTTC. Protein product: CSAHIVAGAAYEQYF.

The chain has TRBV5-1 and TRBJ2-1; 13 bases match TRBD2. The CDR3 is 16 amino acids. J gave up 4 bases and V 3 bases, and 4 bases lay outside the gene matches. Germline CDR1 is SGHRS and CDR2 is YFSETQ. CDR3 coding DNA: TGCGCCAGCAGCTCGGGACTAGCGGGAACGTACAATGAGCAGTTCTTC. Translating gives CASSSGLAGTYNEQFF.

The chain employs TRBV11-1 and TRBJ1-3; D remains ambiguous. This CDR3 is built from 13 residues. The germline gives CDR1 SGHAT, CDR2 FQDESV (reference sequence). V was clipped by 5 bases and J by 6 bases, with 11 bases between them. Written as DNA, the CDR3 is TGTGCCAGCAGCCCGGTGGGAGCAAACACCATATATTTT. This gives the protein CASSPVGANTIYF.

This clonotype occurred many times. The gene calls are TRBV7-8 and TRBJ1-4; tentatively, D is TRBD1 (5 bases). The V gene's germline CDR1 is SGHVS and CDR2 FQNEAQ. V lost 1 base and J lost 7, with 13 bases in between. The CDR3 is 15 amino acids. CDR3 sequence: CASSLGHLGGEKLFF. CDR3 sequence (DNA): TGTGCCAGCAGCTTAGGTCACCTGGGGGGTGAAAAACTGTTTTTT.

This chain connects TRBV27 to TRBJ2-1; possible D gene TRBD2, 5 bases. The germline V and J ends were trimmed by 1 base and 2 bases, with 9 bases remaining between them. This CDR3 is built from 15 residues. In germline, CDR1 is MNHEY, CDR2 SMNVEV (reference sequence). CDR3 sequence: CASSLFRTPYNEQFF. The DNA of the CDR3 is TGTGCCAGCAGTTTATTTCGGACTCCCTACAATGAGCAGTTCTTC.

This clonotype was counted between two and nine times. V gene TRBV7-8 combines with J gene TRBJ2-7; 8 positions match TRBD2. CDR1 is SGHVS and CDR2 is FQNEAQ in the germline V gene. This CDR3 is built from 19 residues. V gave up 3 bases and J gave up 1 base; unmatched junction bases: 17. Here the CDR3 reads CASSFSGNSWGLGSYEQYF. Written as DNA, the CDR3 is TGTGCCAGCAGCTTTAGCGGGAACTCGTGGGGGTTGGGTTCCTACGAGCAGTACTTC.

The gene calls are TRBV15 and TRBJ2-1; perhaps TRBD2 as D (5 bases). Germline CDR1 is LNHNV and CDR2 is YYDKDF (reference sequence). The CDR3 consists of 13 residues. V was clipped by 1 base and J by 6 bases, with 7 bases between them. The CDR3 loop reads CATSRVGSNEQFF. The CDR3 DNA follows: TGTGCCACCAGCAGAGTGGGGAGCAATGAGCAGTTCTTC.

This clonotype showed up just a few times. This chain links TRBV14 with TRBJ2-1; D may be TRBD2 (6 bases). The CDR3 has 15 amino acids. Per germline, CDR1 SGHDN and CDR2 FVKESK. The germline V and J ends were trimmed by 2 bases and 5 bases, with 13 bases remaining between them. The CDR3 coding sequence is TGTGCCAGCAGCCAATCGGGACTGTTAAACAATGAGCAGTTCTTC. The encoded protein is CASSQSGLLNNEQFF.

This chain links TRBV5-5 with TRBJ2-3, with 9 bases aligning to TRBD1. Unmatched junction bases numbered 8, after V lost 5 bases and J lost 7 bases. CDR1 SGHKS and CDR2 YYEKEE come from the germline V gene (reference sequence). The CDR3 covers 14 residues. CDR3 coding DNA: TGTGCCAGCAGACAACCCGGGACAGGGAATACGCAGTATTTT. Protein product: CASRQPGTGNTQYF.

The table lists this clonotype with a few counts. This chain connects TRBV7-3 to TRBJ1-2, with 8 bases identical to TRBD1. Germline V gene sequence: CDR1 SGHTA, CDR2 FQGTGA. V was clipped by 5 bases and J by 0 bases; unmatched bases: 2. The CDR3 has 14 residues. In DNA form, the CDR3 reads TGTGCCAGCAGCCCGGACAGGGCTAACTATGGCTACACCTTC. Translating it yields CASSPDRANYGYTF.

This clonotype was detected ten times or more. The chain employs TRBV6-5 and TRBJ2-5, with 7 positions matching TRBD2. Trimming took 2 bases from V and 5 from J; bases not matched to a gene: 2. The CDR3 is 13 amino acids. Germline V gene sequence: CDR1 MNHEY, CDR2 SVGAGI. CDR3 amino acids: CASSYASGETQYF. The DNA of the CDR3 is TGTGCCAGCAGTTACGCTAGCGGTGAGACCCAGTACTTC.

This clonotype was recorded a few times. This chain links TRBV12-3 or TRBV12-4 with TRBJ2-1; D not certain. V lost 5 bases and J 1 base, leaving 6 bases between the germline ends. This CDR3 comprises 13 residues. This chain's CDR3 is CASSDWSYNEQFF. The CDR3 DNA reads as TGTGCCAGCAGTGACTGGTCCTACAATGAGCAGTTCTTC.

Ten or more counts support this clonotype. Here the CDR3 DNA reads TGCGCCAGCAGCCAAGATTCAGACTACAATGAGCAGTTCTTC. Its translation: CASSQDSDYNEQFF. This chain joins TRBV4-1 and TRBJ2-1; D unresolved. V lost 0 bases and J 3 bases, leaving 6 bases between the germline ends. The CDR3 consists of 14 residues. Germline CDR1 reads MGHRA; CDR2 reads YSYEKL.

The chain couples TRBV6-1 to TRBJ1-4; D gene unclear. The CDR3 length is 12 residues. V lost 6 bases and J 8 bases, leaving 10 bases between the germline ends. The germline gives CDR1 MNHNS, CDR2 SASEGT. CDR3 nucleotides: TGTGCCAGCAGCTTTTTAGAAGAAAAACTGTTTTTT. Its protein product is CASSFLEEKLFF.

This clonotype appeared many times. CDR3 sequence: CASRREPLGQSYNEQFF. In DNA form, the CDR3 reads TGTGCCAGCAGGCGGGAACCCTTGGGACAGTCTTACAATGAGCAGTTCTTC. The chain is built from TRBV7-2 and TRBJ2-1; D possibly corresponds to TRBD1 (7 bases). This CDR3 comprises 17 residues. Germline V CDR1 and CDR2: SGHTA, FQGNSA. V gave up 6 bases and J gave up 4 bases, with 22 bases separating them.

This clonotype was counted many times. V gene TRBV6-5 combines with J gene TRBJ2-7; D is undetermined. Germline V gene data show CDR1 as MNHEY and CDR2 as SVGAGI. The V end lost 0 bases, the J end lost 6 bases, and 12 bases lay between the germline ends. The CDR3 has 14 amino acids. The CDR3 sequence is CASSYSRMAGEQYF. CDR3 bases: TGTGCCAGCAGTTACTCGAGGATGGCTGGCGAGCAGTACTTC.

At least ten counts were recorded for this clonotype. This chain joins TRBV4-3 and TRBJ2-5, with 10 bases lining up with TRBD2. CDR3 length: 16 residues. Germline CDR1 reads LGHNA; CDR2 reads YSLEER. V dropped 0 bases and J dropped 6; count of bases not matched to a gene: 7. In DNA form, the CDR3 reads TGCGCCAGCAGCCAAGATCTTGGGACTAGCGTCCAGACCCAGTACTTC. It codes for CASSQDLGTSVQTQYF.

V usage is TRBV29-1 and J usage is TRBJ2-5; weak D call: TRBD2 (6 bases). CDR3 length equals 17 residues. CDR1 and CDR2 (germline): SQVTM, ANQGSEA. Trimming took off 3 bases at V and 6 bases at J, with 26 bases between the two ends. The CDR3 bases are TGCAGCGTTGACGGGGGAGTAGGGGCCCCATGGGGAAAGACCCAGTACTTC. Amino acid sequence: CSVDGGVGAPWGKTQYF.

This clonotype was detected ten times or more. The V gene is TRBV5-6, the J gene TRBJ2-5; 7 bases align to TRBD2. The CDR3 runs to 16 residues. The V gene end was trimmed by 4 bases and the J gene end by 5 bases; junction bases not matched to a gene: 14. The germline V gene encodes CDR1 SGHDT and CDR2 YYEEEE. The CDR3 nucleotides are TGTGCCAGCAGCGGGGGTAGAGGCGGGAGATCGGAGACCCAGTACTTC. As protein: CASSGGRGGRSETQYF.

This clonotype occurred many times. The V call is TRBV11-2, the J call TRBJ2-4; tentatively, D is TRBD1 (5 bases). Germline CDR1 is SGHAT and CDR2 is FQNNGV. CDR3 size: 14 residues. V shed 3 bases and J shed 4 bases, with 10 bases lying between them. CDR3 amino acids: CASSFWGMKNIQYF. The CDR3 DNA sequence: TGTGCCAGCAGCTTCTGGGGCATGAAAAACATTCAGTACTTC. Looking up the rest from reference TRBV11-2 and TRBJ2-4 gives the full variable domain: EAGVAQSPRYKIIEKRQSVAFWCNPISGHATLYWYQQILGQGPKLLIQFQNNGVVDDSQLPKDRFSAERLKGVDSTLKIQPAKLEDSAVYLCASSFWGMKNIQYFGAGTRLSVL.

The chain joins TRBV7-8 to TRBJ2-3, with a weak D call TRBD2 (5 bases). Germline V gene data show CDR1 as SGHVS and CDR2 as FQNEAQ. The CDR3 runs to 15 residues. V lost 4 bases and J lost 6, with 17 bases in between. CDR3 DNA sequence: TGTGCCAGCAGCTCCCTAGCTTCGGGTGAGGATACGCAGTATTTT. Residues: CASSSLASGEDTQYF.